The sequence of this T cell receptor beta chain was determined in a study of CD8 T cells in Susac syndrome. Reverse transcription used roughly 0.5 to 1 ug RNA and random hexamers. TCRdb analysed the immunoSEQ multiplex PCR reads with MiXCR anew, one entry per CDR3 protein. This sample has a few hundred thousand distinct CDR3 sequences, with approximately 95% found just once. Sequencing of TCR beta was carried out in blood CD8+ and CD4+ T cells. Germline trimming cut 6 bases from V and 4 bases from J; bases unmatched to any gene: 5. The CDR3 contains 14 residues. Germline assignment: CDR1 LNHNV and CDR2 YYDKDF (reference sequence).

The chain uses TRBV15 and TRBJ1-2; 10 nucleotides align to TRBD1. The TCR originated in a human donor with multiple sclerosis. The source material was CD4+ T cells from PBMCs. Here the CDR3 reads CATRATGGVYGYTF. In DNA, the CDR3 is TGTGCCACCAGGGCGACAGGGGGCGTCTATGGCTACACCTTC.